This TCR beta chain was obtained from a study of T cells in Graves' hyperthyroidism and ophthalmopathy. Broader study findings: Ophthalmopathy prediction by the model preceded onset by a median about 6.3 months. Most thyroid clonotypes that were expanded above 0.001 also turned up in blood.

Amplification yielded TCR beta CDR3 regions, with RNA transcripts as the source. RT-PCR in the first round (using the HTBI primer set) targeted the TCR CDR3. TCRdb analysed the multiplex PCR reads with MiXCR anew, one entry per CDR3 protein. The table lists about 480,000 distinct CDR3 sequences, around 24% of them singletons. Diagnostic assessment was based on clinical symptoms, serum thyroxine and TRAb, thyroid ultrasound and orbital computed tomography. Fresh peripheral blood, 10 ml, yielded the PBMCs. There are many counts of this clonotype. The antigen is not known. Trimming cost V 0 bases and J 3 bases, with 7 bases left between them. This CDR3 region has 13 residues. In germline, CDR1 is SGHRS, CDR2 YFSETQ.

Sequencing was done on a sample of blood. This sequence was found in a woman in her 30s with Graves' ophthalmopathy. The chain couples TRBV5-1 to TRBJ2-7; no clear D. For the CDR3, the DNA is TGCGCCAGCAGCTTGGAGCAGGACTACGAGCAGTACTTC. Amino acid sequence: CASSLEQDYEQYF.